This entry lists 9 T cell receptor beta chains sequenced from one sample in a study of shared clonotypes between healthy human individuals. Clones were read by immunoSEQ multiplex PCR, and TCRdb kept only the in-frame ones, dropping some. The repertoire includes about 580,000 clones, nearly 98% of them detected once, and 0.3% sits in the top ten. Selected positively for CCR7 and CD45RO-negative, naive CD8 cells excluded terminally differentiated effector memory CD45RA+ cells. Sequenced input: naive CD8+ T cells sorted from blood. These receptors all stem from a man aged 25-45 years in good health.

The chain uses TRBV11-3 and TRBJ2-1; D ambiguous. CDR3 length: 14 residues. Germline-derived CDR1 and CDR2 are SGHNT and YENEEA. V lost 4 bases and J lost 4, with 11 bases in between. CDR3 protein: CASSSLGAYNEQFF. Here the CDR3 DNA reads TGTGCCAGCAGCTCCCTTGGAGCTTACAATGAGCAGTTCTTC.

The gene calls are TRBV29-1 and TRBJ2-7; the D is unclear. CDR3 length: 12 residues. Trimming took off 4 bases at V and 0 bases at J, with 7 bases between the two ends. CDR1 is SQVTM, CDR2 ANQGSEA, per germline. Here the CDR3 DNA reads TGCAGCGTTGGAGTAGACTCCTACGAGCAGTACTTC. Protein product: CSVGVDSYEQYF.

The CDR3 here is CASSLGLGTATYNEQFF. DNA of the CDR3: TGCGCCAGCAGCTTGGGGCTCGGGACAGCTACCTACAATGAGCAGTTCTTC. The chain carries TRBV5-1 and TRBJ2-1, with TRBD1 matching 7 bases. Germline V gene lookup returns CDR1 SGHRS and CDR2 YFSETQ. Unmatched junction bases numbered 8, after V lost 0 bases and J lost 2 bases. The CDR3 sequence is 17 residues long.

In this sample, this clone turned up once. CDR3 in amino acids: CASSLRQGLYEQYF. The CDR3 DNA follows: TGTGCCAGCAGTTTAAGGCAGGGGTTGTACGAGCAGTACTTC. The J gene is TRBJ2-7, the V gene TRBV27; a weak D match, TRBD1 (6 bases). The CDR3 consists of 14 residues. Germline values: CDR1 MNHEY, CDR2 SMNVEV (reference sequence). V was trimmed by 2 bases and J by 4 bases, leaving 12 bases between them.

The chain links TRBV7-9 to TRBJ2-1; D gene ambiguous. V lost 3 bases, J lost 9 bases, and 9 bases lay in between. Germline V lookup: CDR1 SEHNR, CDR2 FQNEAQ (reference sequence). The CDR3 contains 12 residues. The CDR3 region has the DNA TGTGCCAGCAGCTTTCCGGTGGCTGAGCAGTTCTTC. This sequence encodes CASSFPVAEQFF.

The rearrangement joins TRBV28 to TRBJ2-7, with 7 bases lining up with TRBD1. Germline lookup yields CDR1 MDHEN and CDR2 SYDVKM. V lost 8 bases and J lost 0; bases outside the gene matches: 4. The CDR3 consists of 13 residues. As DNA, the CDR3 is TGTGCCAGCGACAGGGTCGACTCCTACGAGCAGTACTTC. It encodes CASDRVDSYEQYF.

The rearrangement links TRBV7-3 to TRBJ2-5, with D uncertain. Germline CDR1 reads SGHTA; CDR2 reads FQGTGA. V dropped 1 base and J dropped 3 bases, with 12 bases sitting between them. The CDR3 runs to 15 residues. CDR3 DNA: TGTGCCAGCAGCTTAAGGGGAAATCCAAAAGAGACCCAGTACTTC. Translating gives CASSLRGNPKETQYF.

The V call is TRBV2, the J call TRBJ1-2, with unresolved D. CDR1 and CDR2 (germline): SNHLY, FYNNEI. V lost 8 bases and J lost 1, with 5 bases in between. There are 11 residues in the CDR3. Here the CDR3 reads CASERNYGYTF. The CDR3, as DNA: TGTGCCAGCGAGCGTAACTATGGCTACACCTTC.

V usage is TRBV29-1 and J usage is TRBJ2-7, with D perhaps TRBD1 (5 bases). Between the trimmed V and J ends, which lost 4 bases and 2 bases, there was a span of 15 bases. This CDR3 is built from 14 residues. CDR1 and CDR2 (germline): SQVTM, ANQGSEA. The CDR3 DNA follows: TGCAGCGTTGTAAGTACAGGTAGGGCCTACGAGCAGTACTTC. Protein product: CSVVSTGRAYEQYF.